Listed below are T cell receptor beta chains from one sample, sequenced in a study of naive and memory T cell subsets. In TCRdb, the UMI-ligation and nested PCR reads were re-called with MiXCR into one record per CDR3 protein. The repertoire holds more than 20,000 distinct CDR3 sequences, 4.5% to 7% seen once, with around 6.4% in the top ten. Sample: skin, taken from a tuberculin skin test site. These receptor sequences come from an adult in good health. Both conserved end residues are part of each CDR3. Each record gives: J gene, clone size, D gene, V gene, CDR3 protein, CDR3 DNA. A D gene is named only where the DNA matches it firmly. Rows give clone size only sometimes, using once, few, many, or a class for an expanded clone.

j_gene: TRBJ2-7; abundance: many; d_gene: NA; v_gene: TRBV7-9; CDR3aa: CASSLSGGEEQYF; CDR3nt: TGTGCCAGCAGCTTATCGGGGGGCGAGGAGCAGTACTTC
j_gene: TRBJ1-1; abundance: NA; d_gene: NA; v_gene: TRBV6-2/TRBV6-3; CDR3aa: CASRYYTGTENTEAFF; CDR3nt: TGTGCCAGCAGATATTACACCGGGACGGAGAACACTGAAGCTTTCTTT
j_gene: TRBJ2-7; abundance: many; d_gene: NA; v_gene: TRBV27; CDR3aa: CASSKTATPGYEQYF; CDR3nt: TGTGCCAGCAGTAAGACTGCGACCCCGGGCTACGAGCAGTACTTC
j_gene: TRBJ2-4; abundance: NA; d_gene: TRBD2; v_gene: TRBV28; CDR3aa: CASRGAGALKNIQYF; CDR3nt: TGTGCCAGCAGAGGAGCGGGAGCTCTGAAAAACATTCAGTACTTC
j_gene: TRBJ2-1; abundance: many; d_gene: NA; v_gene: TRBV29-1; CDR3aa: CSVGVAGKYNEQFF; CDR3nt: TGCAGCGTTGGTGTCGCAGGGAAATACAATGAGCAGTTCTTC
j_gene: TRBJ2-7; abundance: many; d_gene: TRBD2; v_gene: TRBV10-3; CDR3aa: CAATGGAQEQTAYEQYF; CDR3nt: TGTGCCGCCACCGGGGGGGCGCAGGAGCAGACGGCCTACGAGCAGTACTTC
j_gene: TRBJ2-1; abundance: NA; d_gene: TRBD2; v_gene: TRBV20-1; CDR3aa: CSASSGGVGFF; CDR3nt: TGCAGTGCTTCTAGCGGGGGGGTTGGGTTCTTC
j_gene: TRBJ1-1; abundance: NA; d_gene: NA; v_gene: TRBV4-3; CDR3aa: CASSQEIWIGNTEAFF; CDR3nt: TGCGCCAGCAGCCAAGAGATTTGGATAGGGAACACTGAAGCTTTCTTT
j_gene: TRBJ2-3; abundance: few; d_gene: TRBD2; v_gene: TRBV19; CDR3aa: CASSGLAGRTDTQYF; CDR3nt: TGTGCCAGTAGTGGACTAGCGGGCCGCACAGATACGCAGTATTTT
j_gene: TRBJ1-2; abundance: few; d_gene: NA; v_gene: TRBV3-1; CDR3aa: CASSQDTGTRGYTF; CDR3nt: TGTGCCAGCAGCCAAGATACCGGGACTCGGGGCTACACCTTC
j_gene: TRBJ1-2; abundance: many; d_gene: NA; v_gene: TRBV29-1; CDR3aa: CSVDRGGVGYTF; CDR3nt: TGCAGCGTTGACCGCGGAGGGGTAGGCTACACCTTC